This TCR beta chain was identified in a study of blood T cell repertoires in COVID-19. This table comes from immunoSEQ multiplex PCR, and its TCRdb copy is limited to in-frame clones, with some not included. The data hold about 150,000 clones, with around 80% observed a single time. The sequenced sample consisted of PBMCs or T cells enriched from blood (not recorded which). The source of this sequence is a woman aged 50 to 60 who had recovered from COVID-19.

Written as DNA, the CDR3 is TGTGCCAGCTCCCCTCCGCGACAGGGCCCAGATACGCAGTATTTT. Translation gives CASSPPRQGPDTQYF. This rearrangement joins TRBV5-4 to TRBJ2-3, with 7 bases identical to TRBD1. Germline values: CDR1 SGHNT, CDR2 YYREEE (reference sequence). The CDR3 covers 15 residues. Trimming took 7 bases from V and 4 from J; bases not matched to a gene: 12.